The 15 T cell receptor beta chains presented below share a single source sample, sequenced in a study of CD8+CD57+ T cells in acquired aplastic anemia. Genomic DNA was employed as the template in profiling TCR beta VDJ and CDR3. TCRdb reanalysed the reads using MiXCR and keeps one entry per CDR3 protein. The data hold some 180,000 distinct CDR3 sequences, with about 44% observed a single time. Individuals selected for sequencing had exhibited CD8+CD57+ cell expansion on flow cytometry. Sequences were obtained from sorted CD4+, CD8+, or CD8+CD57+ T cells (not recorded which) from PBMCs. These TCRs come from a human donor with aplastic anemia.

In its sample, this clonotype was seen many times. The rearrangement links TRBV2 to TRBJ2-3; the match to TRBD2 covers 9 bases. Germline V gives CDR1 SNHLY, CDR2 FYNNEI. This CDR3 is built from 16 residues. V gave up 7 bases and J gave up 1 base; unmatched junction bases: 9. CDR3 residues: CASMRSGGRGTDTQYF. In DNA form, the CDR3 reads TGTGCCAGCATGCGTAGCGGGGGCCGGGGCACAGATACGCAGTATTTT.

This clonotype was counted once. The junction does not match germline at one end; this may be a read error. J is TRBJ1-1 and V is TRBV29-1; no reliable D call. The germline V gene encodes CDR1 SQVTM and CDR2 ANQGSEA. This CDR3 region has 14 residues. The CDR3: CSGELGESNTEASF. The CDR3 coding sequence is TGCAGCGGGGAACTCGGGGAGAGCAACACTGAAGCTTCCTTT.

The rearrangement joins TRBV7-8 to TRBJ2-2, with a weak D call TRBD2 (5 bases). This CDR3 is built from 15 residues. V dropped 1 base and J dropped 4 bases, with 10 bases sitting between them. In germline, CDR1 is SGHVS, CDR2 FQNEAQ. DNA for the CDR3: TGTGCCAGCAGCTTAGGGCTAGGAGGCACCGGGGAGCTGTTTTTT. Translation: CASSLGLGGTGELFF.

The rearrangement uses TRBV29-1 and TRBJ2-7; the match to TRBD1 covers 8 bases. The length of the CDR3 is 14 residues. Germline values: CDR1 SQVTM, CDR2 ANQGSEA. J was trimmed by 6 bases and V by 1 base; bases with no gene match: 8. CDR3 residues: CSVEGGQGPPEQYF. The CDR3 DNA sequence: TGCAGCGTTGAAGGCGGACAGGGCCCTCCCGAGCAGTACTTC.

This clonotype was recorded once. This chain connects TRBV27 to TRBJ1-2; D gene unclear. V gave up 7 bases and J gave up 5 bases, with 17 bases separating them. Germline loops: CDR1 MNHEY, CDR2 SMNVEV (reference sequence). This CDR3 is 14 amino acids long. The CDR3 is CASKKGGLGYGYTF. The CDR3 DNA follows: TGTGCCAGCAAAAAGGGAGGTTTAGGGTATGGCTACACCTTC.

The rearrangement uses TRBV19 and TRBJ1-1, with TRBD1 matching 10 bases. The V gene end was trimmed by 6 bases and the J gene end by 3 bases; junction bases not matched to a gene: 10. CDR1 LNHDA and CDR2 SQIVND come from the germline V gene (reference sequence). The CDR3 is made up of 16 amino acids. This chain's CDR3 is CASRTTGGKGDTEAFF. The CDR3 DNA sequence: TGTGCCAGTAGAACGACAGGGGGCAAGGGAGACACTGAAGCTTTCTTT.

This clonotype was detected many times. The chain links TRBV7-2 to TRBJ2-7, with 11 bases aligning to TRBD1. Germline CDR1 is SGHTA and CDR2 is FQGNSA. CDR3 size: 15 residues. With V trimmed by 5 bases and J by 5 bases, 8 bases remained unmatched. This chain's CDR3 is CASSIPGQGGHEQYF. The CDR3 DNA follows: TGTGCCAGCAGCATACCGGGACAGGGGGGCCACGAGCAGTACTTC.

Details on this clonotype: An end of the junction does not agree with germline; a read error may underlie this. The CDR3 here is CSSSRDSLSEQYF. The CDR3 DNA reads as TGTTCCAGCAGTCGGGACAGCTTGAGCGAGCAGTACTTC. The chain employs TRBV2 and TRBJ2-7, with 7 positions matching TRBD1. Germline loops: CDR1 SNHLY, CDR2 FYNNEI. This CDR3 has 13 amino acids.

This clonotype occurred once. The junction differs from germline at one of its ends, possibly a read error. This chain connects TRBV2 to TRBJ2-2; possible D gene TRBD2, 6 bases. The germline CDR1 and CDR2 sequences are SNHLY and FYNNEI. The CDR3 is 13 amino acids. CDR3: CASSEETSGGLFF. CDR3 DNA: TGTGCCAGCAGTGAAGAGACTTCCGGGGGGCTGTTTTTT.

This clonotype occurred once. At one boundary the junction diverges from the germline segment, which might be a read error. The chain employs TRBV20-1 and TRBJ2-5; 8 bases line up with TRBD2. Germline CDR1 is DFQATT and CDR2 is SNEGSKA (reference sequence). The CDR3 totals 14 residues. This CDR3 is CSARQTSGQEAQYF. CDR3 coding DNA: TGCAGCGCTAGACAAACTAGCGGACAAGAGGCCCAGTACTTC.

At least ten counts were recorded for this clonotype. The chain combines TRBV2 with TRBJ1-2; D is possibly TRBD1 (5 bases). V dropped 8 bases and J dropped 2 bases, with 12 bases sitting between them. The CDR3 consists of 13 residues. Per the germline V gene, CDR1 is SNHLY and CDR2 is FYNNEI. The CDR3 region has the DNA TGTGCCAGCTCTCCAGGGCAAAACTATGGCTACACCTTC. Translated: CASSPGQNYGYTF.

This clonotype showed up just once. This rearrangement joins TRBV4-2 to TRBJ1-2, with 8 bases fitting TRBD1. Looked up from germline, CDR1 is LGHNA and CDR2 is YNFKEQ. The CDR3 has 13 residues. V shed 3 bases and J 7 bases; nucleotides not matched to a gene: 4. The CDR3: CASSQADRAGYTF. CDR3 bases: TGTGCCAGCAGCCAGGCGGACAGGGCTGGCTACACCTTC.

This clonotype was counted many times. The CDR3 protein is CAISDGGGGLGEKLFF. The DNA of the CDR3 is TGTGCCATCAGCGACGGGGGGGGGGGCTTAGGCGAAAAACTGTTTTTT. V is TRBV10-3 and J is TRBJ1-4; D possibly corresponds to TRBD1 (6 bases). Trimming took 6 bases from V and 8 from J, leaving 22 bases between them. CDR3 length equals 16 residues. The germline V gene encodes CDR1 ENHRY and CDR2 SYGVKD.

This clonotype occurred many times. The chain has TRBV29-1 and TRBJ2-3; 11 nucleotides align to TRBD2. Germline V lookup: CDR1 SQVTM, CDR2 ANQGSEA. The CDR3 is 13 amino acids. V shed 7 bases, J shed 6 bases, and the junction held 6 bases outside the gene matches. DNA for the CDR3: TGCAGCGGCCGGACTAGCGGGTTGGATACGCAGTATTTT. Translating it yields CSGRTSGLDTQYF.

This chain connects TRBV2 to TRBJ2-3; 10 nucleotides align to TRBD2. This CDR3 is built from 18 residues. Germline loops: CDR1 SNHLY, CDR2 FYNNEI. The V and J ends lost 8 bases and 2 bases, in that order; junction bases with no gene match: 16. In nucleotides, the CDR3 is TGTGCCAGCGCAGGGACTAGCGCCAGGGCCCAAAACACAGATACGCAGTATTTT. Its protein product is CASAGTSARAQNTDTQYF.